What follows describes a single TCR beta chain. Its antigen remains unknown. The sample originates from a study of neurological immune-mediated disorders. Findings and limits, study-wide: Multiple sclerosis was found to have the least TCR clonal expansion, below healthy controls, and HTLV-1-associated myelopathy the most.

5'RACE employing 10-nucleotide random UMIs yielded the cDNA. TCRdb reprocessed the 5' RACE reads with MiXCR, giving one entry per CDR3 protein. Of under 80,000 distinct CDR3 sequences listed, about 14% are singletons. The ends were cut back, 2 bases at V and 0 bases at J, with 12 bases in the middle. The CDR3 has 17 amino acids. The germline gives CDR1 SGHRS, CDR2 YFSETQ. The chain carries TRBV5-1 and TRBJ2-6; weak D call: TRBD1 (5 bases). What was sequenced was PBMCs. The source is a woman between 50 and 59 years old in good health. The CDR3 loop reads CASSFNPQGSGANVLTF. For the CDR3, the DNA is TGCGCCAGCAGCTTCAACCCCCAGGGCTCTGGGGCCAACGTCCTGACTTTC.